A single sample gave rise to the 21 T cell receptor beta chains below, sequenced in a study of shared T cell receptors in the human thymus. The protocol was immunoSEQ multiplex PCR, while the TCRdb copy is restricted to in-frame clones and leaves out a portion. The profile shows approximately 660,000 clones, approximately 88% of them singletons. These data were also filed under a second study, of human thymus T cells.

Material for sequencing was thymocytes. The receptors originated from a boy younger than two with a congenital heart defect.

The CDR3 sequence is CASSLTPGRAYGYTF. CDR3 DNA: TGTGCCAGCAGCCTTACGCCGGGGAGAGCCTATGGCTACACCTTC. V usage is TRBV5-5 and J usage is TRBJ1-2; D is ambiguous. V was clipped by 4 bases and J by 4 bases, with 17 bases between them. This CDR3 has 15 amino acids. Germline CDR1 and CDR2: SGHKS and YYEKEE (reference sequence).

This rearrangement joins TRBV5-1 to TRBJ2-7; no firm D call. The CDR3 spans 12 residues. Trimming pared 1 base from V and 5 bases from J, leaving 7 bases between. From germline, CDR1 is SGHRS and CDR2 YFSETQ. CDR3 residues: CASSLTGNEQYF. The CDR3 region has the DNA TGCGCCAGCAGCTTGACGGGTAACGAGCAGTACTTC.

The chain has TRBV4-3 and TRBJ2-5; D is undetermined. The CDR3 is 16 amino acids. CDR1 is LGHNA and CDR2 is YSLEER in the germline V gene. V dropped 1 base and J dropped 5 bases, with 17 bases sitting between them. As DNA, the CDR3 is TGCGCCAGCAGCCAAGGGTTACAGACCTCCCGGGAGACCCAGTACTTC. Amino acids: CASSQGLQTSRETQYF.

The chain recombines TRBV6-1 with TRBJ1-1; a weak D match, TRBD1 (6 bases). Trimming removed 6 bases from V and 2 bases from J, with 16 bases in between. Germline CDR1 and CDR2: MNHNS and SASEGT. CDR3 length: 15 amino acids. For the CDR3, the DNA is TGTGCCAGCAGCCAGGGGCCAGGGAAAAACACTGAAGCTTTCTTT. The encoded protein is CASSQGPGKNTEAFF.

This chain connects TRBV18 to TRBJ1-2; D is possibly TRBD1 (6 bases). V lost 3 bases and J lost 8, with 25 bases in between. The CDR3 is 17 residues long. CDR1 and CDR2 (germline): KGHSH, LQKENI. CDR3 DNA sequence: TGTGCCAGCTCACCCGACACCGGACAGCGTGGGATGGGGGGCTACACCTTC. It is translated as CASSPDTGQRGMGGYTF.

This chain uses TRBV5-5 with TRBJ2-7, with no clear D. Trimming took 1 base from V and 4 from J, leaving 15 bases between them. CDR1 and CDR2 from the germline V gene are SGHKS and YYEKEE (reference sequence). The CDR3 loop spans 15 amino acids. This CDR3 is CASSLSARQKYEQYF. CDR3 DNA: TGTGCCAGCAGCTTGTCAGCGAGGCAAAAGTACGAGCAGTACTTC.

The chain has TRBV9 and TRBJ2-5; TRBD1 might be the D (5 bases). Deletions cut 3 bases from V and 2 bases from J, with 11 bases between. The CDR3 sequence is 14 residues long. Germline V gene data show CDR1 as SGDLS and CDR2 as YYNGEE. The CDR3 DNA follows: TGTGCCAGCAGCGACTCGGACATGCAAGAGACCCAGTACTTC. As protein: CASSDSDMQETQYF.

This sequence joins TRBV28 and TRBJ2-7, with 10 bases that match TRBD1. The CDR3 has 14 amino acids. J gave up 6 bases and V 7 bases, and 9 bases lay outside the gene matches. Germline V gives CDR1 MDHEN, CDR2 SYDVKM. CDR3 DNA: TGTGCCAGCACCTGGGGACAGGGGTGGCTCGAGCAGTACTTC. It codes for CASTWGQGWLEQYF.

This clone has only one observation. The chain combines TRBV30 with TRBJ1-1; D gene ambiguous. V shed 3 bases and J shed 0 bases, with 14 bases lying between them. Germline V gives CDR1 GTSNPN, CDR2 SVGIG (reference sequence). CDR3 size: 15 residues. The CDR3 here is CAWRVPQYMNTEAFF. The CDR3 region has the DNA TGTGCCTGGAGGGTCCCACAGTACATGAACACTGAAGCTTTCTTT. Complete variable domain (other parts from reference TRBV30 and TRBJ1-1): SQTIHQWPATLVQPVGSPLSLECTVEGTSNPNLYWYRQAAGRGLQLLFYSVGIGQISSEVPQNLSASRPQDRQFILSSKKLLLSDSGFYLCAWRVPQYMNTEAFFGQGTRLTVV.

The chain has TRBV12-5 and TRBJ1-1, with D unresolved. Germline V CDR1 and CDR2: LGHNT, FRNRAP. The V end was cut by 7 bases, the J end by 1 base, with 13 bases between. CDR3 length: 14 residues. CDR3 in DNA: TGTGCTAGTGCCCCAGAGGAGGGGAACACTGAAGCTTTCTTT. This codes for CASAPEEGNTEAFF.

The rearrangement links TRBV30 to TRBJ2-7, with 15 bases aligning to TRBD2. Germline CDR1 reads GTSNPN; CDR2 reads SVGIG (reference sequence). J was trimmed by 2 bases and V by 4 bases; bases with no gene match: 9. This CDR3 has 17 residues. In DNA form, the CDR3 reads TGTGCCTGGAAGGGACAGTGGACTAGCGGGAGGGCCTACGAGCAGTACTTC. It specifies CAWKGQWTSGRAYEQYF.

This sequence joins TRBV4-3 and TRBJ1-2, with 8 bases aligning to TRBD1. Per germline, CDR1 LGHNA and CDR2 YSLEER. V lost 0 bases to trimming and J lost 4 bases; unmatched junction nucleotides: 10. This CDR3 comprises 17 residues. The CDR3 DNA follows: TGCGCCAGCAGCCAAGATCCCAGGGGGCGGGAGGGCTATGGCTACACCTTC. It yields the protein CASSQDPRGREGYGYTF.

The V and J genes are TRBV28 and TRBJ2-5; no firm D call. The V and J ends lost 3 bases and 1 base respectively, with 9 bases between them. Germline CDR1 reads MDHEN; CDR2 reads SYDVKM. This CDR3 contains 14 residues. The CDR3: CASSFGPPQETQYF. The DNA of the CDR3 is TGTGCCAGCAGTTTTGGGCCACCCCAAGAGACCCAGTACTTC. Full variable domain (missing parts from reference TRBV28 and TRBJ2-5): DVKVTQSSRYLVKRTGEKVFLECVQDMDHENMFWYRQDPGLGLRLIYFSYDVKMKEKGDIPEGYSVSREKKERFSLILESASTNQTSMYLCASSFGPPQETQYFGPGTRLLVL.

This chain connects TRBV5-6 to TRBJ1-2; 7 bases align to TRBD1. Germline V gene sequence: CDR1 SGHDT, CDR2 YYEEEE. The CDR3 spans 15 residues. Germline trimming cut 1 base from V and 2 bases from J; bases unmatched to any gene: 5. The CDR3 nucleotides are TGTGCCAGCAGCTTGAGACAGGGAGTCAACTATGGCTACACCTTC. Translating it yields CASSLRQGVNYGYTF.

The chain couples TRBV25-1 to TRBJ2-1; a weak D match, TRBD2 (6 bases). V shed 2 bases and J shed 2 bases, with 7 bases lying between them. Germline V gene sequence: CDR1 MGHDK, CDR2 SYGVNS. The CDR3 is made up of 14 amino acids. CDR3 loop: CASSEGTPYNEQFF. CDR3 DNA: TGTGCCAGCAGTGAAGGGACTCCCTACAATGAGCAGTTCTTC.

The CDR3 DNA reads as TGCGCCAGCAGCTTGATGAGCGTTGCGGGACTCCAGACCTTCTCCTACAATGAGCAGTTCTTC. Its translation: CASSLMSVAGLQTFSYNEQFF. The J gene is TRBJ2-1, the V gene TRBV5-1; TRBD2 might be the D (6 bases). The CDR3 is made up of 21 amino acids. The germline CDR1 and CDR2 sequences are SGHRS and YFSETQ. Trimming took off 1 base at V and 0 bases at J, with 26 bases between the two ends. The full variable domain, completed using reference TRBV5-1 and TRBJ2-1, is KAGVTQTPRYLIKTRGQQVTLSCSPISGHRSVSWYQQTPGQGLQFLFEYFSETQRNKGNFPGRFSGRQFSNSRSEMNVSTLELGDSALYLCASSLMSVAGLQTFSYNEQFFGPGTRLTVL.

The chain uses TRBV29-1 and TRBJ2-1, with D possibly being TRBD1 (5 bases). Germline V gives CDR1 SQVTM, CDR2 ANQGSEA. The CDR3 covers 18 residues. Trimming shortened V by 0 bases and J by 0 bases, and 18 bases separated the two germline ends. CDR3 in DNA: TGCAGCGTTGAAGATCGGGCCCGACAGTTGAGCTCCTACAATGAGCAGTTCTTC. Protein: CSVEDRARQLSSYNEQFF.

The chain recombines TRBV4-2 with TRBJ2-1; 8 bases map to TRBD2. V lost 4 bases and J lost 3; bases outside the gene matches: 20. This CDR3 spans 20 amino acids. The germline V gene encodes CDR1 LGHNA and CDR2 YNFKEQ. As DNA, the CDR3 is TGTGCCAGCAGCCCCCATCCCTCGGGGGGGGGAGGGACTAACTACAATGAGCAGTTCTTC. This gives the protein CASSPHPSGGGGTNYNEQFF.

J is TRBJ2-2 and V is TRBV4-2, with 8 bases identical to TRBD2. Trimming at V came to 0 bases and at J to 7 bases, leaving 10 bases not matched to a gene. The CDR3 loop spans 17 amino acids. Germline CDR1 is LGHNA and CDR2 is YNFKEQ. Here the CDR3 reads CASSQDRQRESGGELFF. In DNA form, the CDR3 reads TGTGCCAGCAGCCAAGATCGCCAGCGGGAGTCGGGCGGGGAGCTGTTTTTT.

The V and J genes are TRBV18 and TRBJ2-2; TRBD2 aligns across 15 bases. Germline V gene lookup returns CDR1 KGHSH and CDR2 LQKENI. Trimming took 6 bases from V and 7 from J; bases not matched to a gene: 6. The CDR3 sequence is 16 residues long. In DNA, the CDR3 is TGTGCCAGCTCCCCGGGACTAGCGGGAGGCGTCGGGGAGCTGTTTTTT. This sequence encodes CASSPGLAGGVGELFF.

CDR3 amino acids: CASSSGTSGRALADTQYF. Here the CDR3 DNA reads TGTGCCAGCAGTTCCGGGACTAGCGGGAGGGCTTTGGCAGATACGCAGTATTTT. V is TRBV27 and J is TRBJ2-3; 16 bases align to TRBD2. Unmatched junction bases numbered 8, after V lost 4 bases and J lost 4 bases. This CDR3 comprises 18 residues. Per germline, CDR1 MNHEY and CDR2 SMNVEV (reference sequence).